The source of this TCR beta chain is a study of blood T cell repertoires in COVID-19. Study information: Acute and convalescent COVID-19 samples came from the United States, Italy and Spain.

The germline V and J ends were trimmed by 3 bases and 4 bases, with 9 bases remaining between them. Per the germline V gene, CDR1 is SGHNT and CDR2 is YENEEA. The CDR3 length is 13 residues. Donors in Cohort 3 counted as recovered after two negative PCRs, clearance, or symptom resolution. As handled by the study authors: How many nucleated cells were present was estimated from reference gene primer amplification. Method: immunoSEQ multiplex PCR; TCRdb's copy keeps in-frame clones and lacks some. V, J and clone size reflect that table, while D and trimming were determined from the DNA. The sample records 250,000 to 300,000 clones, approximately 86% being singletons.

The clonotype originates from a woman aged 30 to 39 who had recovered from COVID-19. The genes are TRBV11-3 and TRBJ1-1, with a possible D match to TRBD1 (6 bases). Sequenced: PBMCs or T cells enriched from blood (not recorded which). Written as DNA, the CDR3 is TGTGCCAGCAGCTTCGGACAGTTCACTGAAGCTTTCTTT. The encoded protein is CASSFGQFTEAFF.